These 21 T cell receptor beta chains originate from one sample sequenced in a study of blood T cell repertoires in COVID-19. TCRdb keeps only in-frame clones here, not all; method: immunoSEQ multiplex PCR. The table lists over 110,000 clones, approximately 89% of them singletons. The sequencing input was peripheral blood. These receptors were taken from a human donor in a cohort sampled during active COVID-19.

The chain couples TRBV6-5 to TRBJ1-2; 9 positions agree with TRBD1. V lost 6 bases, J lost 4 bases, and 3 bases stayed unmatched. Per germline, CDR1 MNHEY and CDR2 SVGAGI. The CDR3 runs 13 residues. This CDR3 reads CASRGQGPYGYTF. In DNA, the CDR3 is TGTGCCAGCAGAGGACAGGGGCCCTATGGCTACACCTTC.

The table lists this clone with a count of one. V is TRBV27 and J is TRBJ2-3; TRBD1 is a possible D gene (6 bases). This CDR3 comprises 14 residues. Germline CDR1 reads MNHEY; CDR2 reads SMNVEV (reference sequence). V lost 3 bases and J lost 1, with 8 bases in between. The CDR3 bases are TGTGCCAGCAGTTTCAGGGGCGGCACAGATACGCAGTATTTT. Protein: CASSFRGGTDTQYF.

CDR3 loop: CASGSGTGNTIYF. CDR3 sequence (DNA): TGTGCCAGCGGGTCGGGGACTGGAAACACCATATATTTT. The chain couples TRBV9 to TRBJ1-3, with D hard to call. The CDR3 contains 13 residues. CDR1 is SGDLS and CDR2 is YYNGEE in the germline V gene. Trimming pared 7 bases from V and 2 bases from J, leaving 10 bases between. Complete variable domain (other parts from reference TRBV9 and TRBJ1-3): DSGVTQTPKHLITATGQRVTLRCSPRSGDLSVYWYQQSLDQGLQFLIQYYNGEERAKGNILERFSAQQFPDLHSELNLSSLELGDSALYFCASGSGTGNTIYFGEGSWLTVV.

The CDR3 coding sequence is TGTGCCAGCAGCTCACTAGCGGGGCCGAACACCGGGGAGCTGTTTTTT. It translates to CASSSLAGPNTGELFF. The chain carries TRBV5-5 and TRBJ2-2; 10 bases line up with TRBD2. Germline CDR1 is SGHKS and CDR2 is YYEKEE (reference sequence). V lost 3 bases, J lost 0 bases, and 2 bases stayed unmatched. The CDR3 is 16 residues long.

The chain has TRBV7-9 and TRBJ2-7, with D perhaps TRBD1 (6 bases). CDR1 and CDR2 from the germline V gene are SEHNR and FQNEAQ (reference sequence). Trimming cost V 1 base and J 3 bases, with 10 bases left between them. The CDR3 runs 14 residues. The CDR3 DNA is TGTGCCAGCAGCTTAGGCCCACAGGGCTACGAGCAGTACTTC. Protein: CASSLGPQGYEQYF.

The chain employs TRBV7-9 and TRBJ1-1, with 9 bases that match TRBD1. This CDR3 is built from 15 residues. Germline-derived CDR1 and CDR2 are SEHNR and FQNEAQ (reference sequence). The J segment lost 7 bases and the V segment lost 8 bases, leaving 14 bases of the junction unmatched. This CDR3 is CASAGTGRPSGEAFF. The DNA of the CDR3 is TGTGCCAGCGCCGGGACAGGGAGGCCAAGTGGTGAAGCTTTCTTT.

The rearrangement uses TRBV30 and TRBJ2-1, with 11 bases lining up with TRBD2. The CDR3 has 14 residues. Germline V CDR1 and CDR2: GTSNPN, SVGIG (reference sequence). V lost 3 bases and J lost 7; bases outside the gene matches: 5. The CDR3 sequence: CAWRLAGGRNEQFF. The CDR3 nucleotides are TGTGCCTGGAGGCTAGCGGGGGGCCGGAATGAGCAGTTCTTC.

The chain couples TRBV6-5 to TRBJ1-5; TRBD1 agrees at 7 bases. The V gene end was trimmed by 7 bases and the J gene end by 7 bases; junction bases not matched to a gene: 7. The CDR3 totals 13 residues. Germline CDR1 is MNHEY and CDR2 is SVGAGI. The DNA of the CDR3 is TGTGCCAGCACCCGGACAGGAAGCCAGCCCCAGCATTTT. Translation: CASTRTGSQPQHF.

This clone has only one observation. The rearrangement links TRBV7-9 to TRBJ1-1; no firm D call. Germline V gives CDR1 SEHNR, CDR2 FQNEAQ (reference sequence). V shed 0 bases and J shed 5 bases, with 13 bases lying between them. This CDR3 contains 15 residues. The CDR3 is CASSLASGIRTEAFF. The CDR3 DNA sequence: TGTGCCAGCAGCTTAGCCTCCGGGATAAGAACTGAAGCTTTCTTT.

The CDR3 DNA reads as TGTGCCACCGCGACTAGCGGGGGTACAGATACGCAGTATTTT. Its protein is CATATSGGTDTQYF. The rearrangement uses TRBV19 and TRBJ2-3, with 12 bases fitting TRBD2. CDR3 length: 14 residues. CDR1 and CDR2 from the germline V gene are LNHDA and SQIVND (reference sequence). After removal of 10 bases from V and 3 bases from J, the junction contained 5 bases not matched to a gene.

The V call is TRBV12-5, the J call TRBJ1-1; a possible D gene is TRBD1 (5 bases). This CDR3 has 14 residues. V lost 2 bases and J lost 0, with 7 bases in between. CDR1 LGHNT and CDR2 FRNRAP come from the germline V gene. CDR3 residues: CASGLTGLNTEAFF. For the CDR3, the DNA is TGTGCTAGTGGTTTGACAGGCTTGAACACTGAAGCTTTCTTT.

The rearrangement joins TRBV3-1 (or the pseudogene TRBV3-2) to TRBJ1-2; D not certain. Between the trimmed V and J ends, which lost 0 bases and 3 bases, there was a span of 8 bases. Germline CDR1 is LGHDT and CDR2 is YNNKEL (reference sequence). CDR3 size: 14 residues. CDR3 DNA: TGTGCCAGCAGCCAAGAATCAGAATACTATGGCTACACCTTC. It specifies CASSQESEYYGYTF.

To note about this clone: The final CDR3 position lacks the conserved phenylalanine or tryptophan, pointing to a likely read error. It is unclear where the CDR3 begins or ends on the DNA, so no DNA is shown, and the CDR3 is as TCRdb lists it. V and J are TRBV6-1 and TRBJ2-7; the table gives TRBD2 as D, unverified against the DNA. Germline loops: CDR1 MNHNS, CDR2 SASEGT. 10 amino acids form the CDR3, both terminal residues included. The CDR3 region is CASSEEYTSL.

The J gene is TRBJ2-1, the V gene TRBV7-9, with 12 nucleotides matching TRBD2. V was clipped by 2 bases and J by 7 bases; unmatched bases: 12. Germline V gene sequence: CDR1 SEHNR, CDR2 FQNEAQ (reference sequence). The CDR3 is 18 amino acids. The CDR3 is CASSLFPASGGVSNEQFF. The CDR3 nucleotides read TGTGCCAGCAGCTTATTCCCCGCTAGCGGGGGGGTTAGTAATGAGCAGTTCTTC.

The chain uses TRBV6-5 and TRBJ1-5, with D possibly matching TRBD1 (6 bases). Per germline, CDR1 MNHEY and CDR2 SVGAGI. This CDR3 spans 13 amino acids. V lost 10 bases and J lost 3, with 13 bases in between. CDR3 sequence: CAIGQTTNQPQHF. The CDR3 bases are TGTGCCATCGGACAGACCACCAATCAGCCCCAGCATTTT.

The V gene is TRBV7-2, the J gene TRBJ1-1, with 8 bases fitting TRBD1. The germline CDR1 and CDR2 sequences are SGHTA and FQGNSA. The V gene end was trimmed by 2 bases and the J gene end by 5 bases; junction bases not matched to a gene: 7. CDR3 length: 15 residues. The CDR3 nucleotides are TGTGCCAGCAGCTTATCCCCAGGGGGCGCAACTGAAGCTTTCTTT. Translated: CASSLSPGGATEAFF.

This clone was counted only a few times. The rearrangement uses TRBV9 and TRBJ1-6; a weak D match, TRBD1 (5 bases). The ends were cut back, 0 bases at V and 4 bases at J, with 11 bases in the middle. CDR3 length equals 16 residues. Germline lookup yields CDR1 SGDLS and CDR2 YYNGEE. The CDR3 region is CASSVGGLMYNSPLHF. The CDR3 nucleotides read TGTGCCAGCAGCGTAGGGGGCCTTATGTATAATTCACCCCTCCACTTT.

The chain carries TRBV27 and TRBJ1-5; no firm D call. Germline V gene data show CDR1 as MNHEY and CDR2 as SMNVEV (reference sequence). There are 13 residues in the CDR3. Deletions cut 0 bases from V and 6 bases from J, with 6 bases between. CDR3 residues: CASSLSSFQPQHF. The CDR3 bases are TGTGCCAGCAGTTTATCGTCTTTTCAGCCCCAGCATTTT.

Points on this clone: The same CDR3 also results from other DNA sequences found in this sample. The gene calls are TRBV7-9 and TRBJ1-2; 7 bases align to TRBD1. Germline V gives CDR1 SEHNR, CDR2 FQNEAQ (reference sequence). V was pared by 1 base and J by 1 base, with 0 bases of the junction left unmatched. There are 14 residues in the CDR3. The CDR3 bases are TGTGCCAGCAGCTTAGGACAGGGTAACTATGGCTACACCTTC. Encoded protein: CASSLGQGNYGYTF.

Details on this clone: This same CDR3 is encoded by further DNA sequences in the sample. The chain uses TRBV3-1 (or the pseudogene TRBV3-2) and TRBJ2-7, with 8 bases identical to TRBD1. J was trimmed by 1 base and V by 3 bases; bases with no gene match: 2. Germline loops: CDR1 LGHDT, CDR2 YNNKEL (reference sequence). This CDR3 has 14 residues. The CDR3: CASSQGTGSYEQYF. CDR3 bases: TGTGCCAGCAGCCAGGGGACAGGTTCCTACGAGCAGTACTTC.

The chain recombines TRBV4-3 with TRBJ1-2; 9 bases align to TRBD1. The CDR3 length is 15 residues. Germline loops: CDR1 LGHNA, CDR2 YSLEER. The V gene end was trimmed by 4 bases and the J gene end by 8 bases; junction bases not matched to a gene: 11. Written as DNA, the CDR3 is TGCGCCAGCAGCCGAAGGACAGGGGACTTGCAGGGCTACACCTTC. This gives the protein CASSRRTGDLQGYTF.